This passage covers 3 T cell receptor beta chains from one sample sequenced in a study of blood T cell repertoires in COVID-19. The protocol was immunoSEQ multiplex PCR, while the TCRdb copy is restricted to in-frame clones and leaves out a portion. The sample yields 100,000 to 150,000 clones, more than 75% seen once. What was sequenced was peripheral blood. The receptors were gathered from a human donor in a cohort sampled during active COVID-19.

The V gene is TRBV5-1, the J gene TRBJ1-1; 7 nucleotides agree with TRBD1. The trim removed 0 bases at V and 4 bases at J, leaving 6 bases unmatched. Germline loops: CDR1 SGHRS, CDR2 YFSETQ. CDR3 length: 15 amino acids. CDR3 region: CASSLGQGDGTEAFF. DNA of the CDR3: TGCGCCAGCAGCTTGGGACAGGGCGATGGCACTGAAGCTTTCTTT. Based on the CDR3 plus reference TRBV5-1 and TRBJ1-1, the full variable domain is KAGVTQTPRYLIKTRGQQVTLSCSPISGHRSVSWYQQTPGQGLQFLFEYFSETQRNKGNFPGRFSGRQFSNSRSEMNVSTLELGDSALYLCASSLGQGDGTEAFFGQGTRLTVV.

The rearrangement links TRBV6-6 to TRBJ1-3; possible D gene TRBD1, 6 bases. The CDR3 has 14 amino acids. Germline V gene sequence: CDR1 MNHNY, CDR2 SVGAGI (reference sequence). Trimming removed 6 bases from V and 3 bases from J, with 12 bases in between. The CDR3 reads CASSLTGSGNTIYF. Written as DNA, the CDR3 is TGTGCCAGCAGCCTTACAGGGAGTGGAAACACCATATATTTT.

The chain carries TRBV15 and TRBJ2-1, with a possible D match to TRBD1 (6 bases). The CDR3 sequence is 14 residues long. The V gene lost 3 bases and the J gene lost 5 bases, with 11 bases spanning the gap. The V gene's germline CDR1 is LNHNV and CDR2 YYDKDF (reference sequence). For the CDR3, the DNA is TGTGCCACCAGCAGCCAGGGACAAAACAATGAGCAGTTCTTC. This gives the protein CATSSQGQNNEQFF.